A selection of T cell receptor beta chains follows, all from one sample in a study of shared clonotypes between healthy human individuals. Measured with immunoSEQ multiplex PCR; TCRdb has only the in-frame clones, and not every one. Of about 680,000 clones detected, about 90% appear once; the ten largest clones hold about a quarter. Material for sequencing was naive CD8+ T cells sorted from blood. The receptors shown here come from a young man in good health. CDR3s include the opening cysteine and the closing phenylalanine or tryptophan. A D gene is named only where the DNA matches it firmly.

length: 14
D: -
V: TRBV5-4
J: TRBJ2-2
DNA: TGTGCCAGCAGCTTGTCTGTTTCCGGCGGGGAGCTGTTTTTT
CDR3: CASSLSVSGGELFF

length: 15
D: -
V: TRBV5-1
J: TRBJ2-7
DNA: TGCGCCAGCAGCTGGGACGACAGTTTGGTATACGAGCAGTACTTC
CDR3: CASSWDDSLVYEQYF

length: 14
D: -
V: TRBV4-1
J: TRBJ2-1
DNA: TGCGCCAGCAGCCACCCCGGGGCGCACAATGAGCAGTTCTTC
CDR3: CASSHPGAHNEQFF

length: 12
D: TRBD2
V: TRBV7-9
J: TRBJ2-7
DNA: TGTGCCAGCATATCTAGCGGCTACGAGCAGTACTTC
CDR3: CASISSGYEQYF

length: 13
D: TRBD2
V: TRBV29-1
J: TRBJ2-1
DNA: TGCAGCGTTGACCCTTCGGGAGGGAATGAGCAGTTCTTC
CDR3: CSVDPSGGNEQFF

length: 17
D: -
V: TRBV7-8
J: TRBJ1-5
DNA: TGTGCCAGCAGCCCGGGGGTAGGGGGACATAGCAATCAGCCCCAGCATTTT
CDR3: CASSPGVGGHSNQPQHF

length: 15
D: TRBD2
V: TRBV10-3
J: TRBJ2-7
DNA: TGTGCCATCAGCCCCGGCAGGGAGGGGTCCTACGAGCAGTACTTC
CDR3: CAISPGREGSYEQYF

length: 14
D: TRBD2
V: TRBV6-6
J: TRBJ2-1
DNA: TGTGCCAGCAGTTATAGCGGGGCACACAATGAGCAGTTCTTC
CDR3: CASSYSGAHNEQFF

length: 15
D: TRBD2
V: TRBV4-1
J: TRBJ2-1
DNA: TGCGCCAGCAGCCCAACGGCCGGGAGGGCCAATGAGCAGTTCTTC
CDR3: CASSPTAGRANEQFF

length: 13
D: -
V: TRBV6-5
J: TRBJ2-7
DNA: TGTGCCAGCAGCAGACAGAATTCCTACGAGCAGTACTTC
CDR3: CASSRQNSYEQYF

length: 15
D: TRBD1
V: TRBV19
J: TRBJ2-4
DNA: TGTGCCAGTAGTTCGACCGGGACAGGGGAAAACATTCAGTACTTC
CDR3: CASSSTGTGENIQYF

length: 19
D: TRBD1
V: TRBV7-9
J: TRBJ1-1
DNA: TGTGCCAGCAGCCCGCCCCGCGGGACAGGGGGCAAGGGGGACACTGAAGCTTTCTTT
CDR3: CASSPPRGTGGKGDTEAFF

length: 14
D: -
V: TRBV4-1
J: TRBJ2-7
DNA: TGCGCCAGCAGCCACCGGACTGGATCCTACGAGCAGTACTTC
CDR3: CASSHRTGSYEQYF

length: 15
D: TRBD1
V: TRBV27
J: TRBJ2-1
DNA: TGTGCCAGCAGTCCCCGGGACAGGGTGTACAATGAGCAGTTCTTC
CDR3: CASSPRDRVYNEQFF